A selection of T cell receptor beta chains follows, all from one sample in a study of blood T cell repertoires in COVID-19. Sequenced by immunoSEQ multiplex PCR; TCRdb stores in-frame clones only, minus some. The sample has 150,000 to 200,000 clones, 75% to 95% seen once. Material for sequencing was peripheral blood. The receptors here all came from a man over 45 with acute or convalescent COVID-19. Each CDR3 is given with its conserved first and last residue. Each record gives: J gene, D gene, V gene, CDR3 DNA, CDR3 protein. A D gene is named only where the DNA matches it firmly.

>TRBJ2-1|TRBD2|TRBV28
TGTGCCAGCAGTTTTCCCACCGGGTCACTAGCGGGGGGTGACAATGAGCAGTTCTTC
CASSFPTGSLAGGDNEQFF
>TRBJ1-3|-|TRBV9
TGTGCCAGCAGCGTAGGTAGGGGGGGAAACTCTGGAAACACCATATATTTT
CASSVGRGGNSGNTIYF
>TRBJ1-4|-|TRBV4-2
TGTGCCAGCAGCCAAGGGGGTGGGAGGGCCGAAAAACTGTTTTTT
CASSQGGGRAEKLFF
>TRBJ1-4|-|TRBV21-1
TGTGCCAGCAGCAAATCCCGGACAGGGGAGGATGAAAAACTGTTTTTT
CASSKSRTGEDEKLFF
>TRBJ1-1|-|TRBV28
TGTGCCAGCAGTCAGCGGGGGGGGAACACTGAAGCTTTCTTT
CASSQRGGNTEAFF
>TRBJ2-5|-|TRBV5-1
TGCGCCAGCAGCTTGGCGTGGCCCAGCCAAGAGACCCAGTACTTC
CASSLAWPSQETQYF
>TRBJ2-5|-|TRBV7-8
TGTGCCAGCAGCCTTGCGTCTATCCAAGAGACCCAGTACTTC
CASSLASIQETQYF
>TRBJ1-2|-|TRBV10-3
TGTGCCATCAGTGTATCCGATGGCTACACCTTC
CAISVSDGYTF
>TRBJ2-2|TRBD1|TRBV19
TGTGCCAGTAGTATAGGGACAGGGCACACCGGGGAGCTGTTTTTT
CASSIGTGHTGELFF
>TRBJ2-2|-|TRBV5-4
TGTGCCAGCAGCTTAGGCGGGGCGGGCACCGGGGAGCTGTTTTTT
CASSLGGAGTGELFF
>TRBJ1-3|TRBD1|TRBV5-6
TGTGCCAGCAGCACCGCTGACAGGGCTGGAAACACCATATATTTT
CASSTADRAGNTIYF
>TRBJ2-7|TRBD2|TRBV5-5
TGTGCCAGCAGCTCACCGGGCCTAGCGGGAGGGCTCTACGAGCAGTACTTC
CASSSPGLAGGLYEQYF
>TRBJ1-5|-|TRBV19
TGTGCCAGTACGGAGACAGGCTACAATCAGCCCCAGCATTTT
CASTETGYNQPQHF
>TRBJ2-3|-|TRBV10-3
TGTGCCATCAGTGACGGGGGCACAGATACGCAGTATTTT
CAISDGGTDTQYF
>TRBJ2-1|TRBD2|TRBV7-6
TGTGCCAGCAGCTTAGTTTGGGGGGGAACCTACAATGAGCAGTTCTTC
CASSLVWGGTYNEQFF
>TRBJ2-3|-|TRBV28
TGTGCCAGCGAGTTTCTACATACGCAGTATTTT
CASEFLHTQYF